The entry below gives a single T cell receptor (beta chain) sequence along with its context. The antigen is unknown. Per the study methods: Owing to the provision of junction-only sequences devoid of quality scores by immunoSEQ, filtering differed. Profiled with immunoSEQ multiplex PCR; TCRdb holds only in-frame clones, not every one. The DNA was the basis for D and trimming; V, J and clone size are from that table. The sample holds about 2 million clones, roughly 95% seen once. This entry is derived from a study of shared clonotypes between healthy human individuals. For the study at large: There were three CD4 naive, three CD4 memory, two CD8 naive and one CD8 memory plates per donor.

Germline-derived CDR1 and CDR2 are SGHDT and YYEEEE. V lost 4 bases to trimming and J lost 7 bases, with 11 bases between them. CDR3 length equals 12 residues. Only CD45RO-negative cells positively selected for CCR7 counted as naive CD8 cells, so terminally differentiated effector memory CD45RA+ cells were excluded. Donors included only healthy HIV-negative adults lacking recent acute infections or vaccinations. Study observations and caveats: Among non-shared clonotypes, generation probabilities were lower than among those shared by all four donors.

The J gene is TRBJ1-1, the V gene TRBV5-6; no reliable D call. Source material: naive CD8+ T cells sorted from blood. The receptor was isolated from a man younger than 35 in good health. As DNA, the CDR3 is TGTGCCAGCAGCCTCTGGACGGATGAAGCTTTCTTT. Its translation is CASSLWTDEAFF.